The clone carrying this TCR beta chain was seen a single time. As yet, its antigen is unknown. This record belongs to a study of cytomegalovirus exposure and HLA in healthy donors. Background on the study: The approximately 130 validation repertoires were reported in a later analysis to have been generated on the same platform as the roughly 630 first-cohort repertoires.

Profiled with immunoSEQ multiplex PCR; TCRdb holds only in-frame clones, not every one. This sample has about 150,000 clones, with around 84% found just once. The roughly 120-subject validation cohort, separate from the 666-subject first cohort, included the donors. The CDR3 consists of 15 residues. Losses at the gene ends were 0 bases for V and 3 bases for J; bases not matched to a gene: 5. Germline V gene data show CDR1 as GTSNPN and CDR2 as SVGIG (reference sequence). Whole-study results and caveats: A few of the chains that were CMV-associated were confirmed in vitro to be specific for CMV antigens. TCR beta chains numbering more than 150 were designated cytomegalovirus-associated.

The receptor comes from a human donor in good health. Sequenced: PBMCs. This sequence joins TRBV30 and TRBJ2-1, with 7 positions matching TRBD1. The CDR3 DNA follows: TGTGCCTGGAGTGTACTGCCAGGGGGCTACAATGAGCAGTTCTTC. It yields the protein CAWSVLPGGYNEQFF. The whole variable domain, remainder taken from reference TRBV30 and TRBJ2-1, is SQTIHQWPATLVQPVGSPLSLECTVEGTSNPNLYWYRQAAGRGLQLLFYSVGIGQISSEVPQNLSASRPQDRQFILSSKKLLLSDSGFYLCAWSVLPGGYNEQFFGPGTRLTVL.